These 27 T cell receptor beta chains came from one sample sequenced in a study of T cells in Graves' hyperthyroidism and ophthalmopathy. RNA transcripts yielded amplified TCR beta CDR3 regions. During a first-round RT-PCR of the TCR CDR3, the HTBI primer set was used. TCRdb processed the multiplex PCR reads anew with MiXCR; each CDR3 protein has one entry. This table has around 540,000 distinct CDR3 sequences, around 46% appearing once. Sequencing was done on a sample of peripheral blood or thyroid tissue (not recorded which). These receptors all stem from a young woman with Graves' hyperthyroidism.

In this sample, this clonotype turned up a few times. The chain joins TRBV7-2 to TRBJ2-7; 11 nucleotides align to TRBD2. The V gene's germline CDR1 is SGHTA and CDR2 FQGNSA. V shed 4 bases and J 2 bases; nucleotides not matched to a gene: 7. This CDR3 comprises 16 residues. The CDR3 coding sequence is TGTGCCAGCAGCTCACAGGGACTAGCGGAGACCTACGAGCAGTACTTC. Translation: CASSSQGLAETYEQYF.

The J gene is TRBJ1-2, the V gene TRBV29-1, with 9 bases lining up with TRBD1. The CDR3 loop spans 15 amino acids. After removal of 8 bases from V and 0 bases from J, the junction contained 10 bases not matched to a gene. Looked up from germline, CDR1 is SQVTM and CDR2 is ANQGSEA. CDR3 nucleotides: TGCAGCACCTTATCGGGGACAGGGCCTAACTATGGCTACACCTTC. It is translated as CSTLSGTGPNYGYTF.

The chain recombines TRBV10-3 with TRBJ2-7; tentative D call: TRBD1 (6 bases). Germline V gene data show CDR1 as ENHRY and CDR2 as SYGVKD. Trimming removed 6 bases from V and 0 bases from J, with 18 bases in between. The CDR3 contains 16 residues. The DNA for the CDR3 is TGTGCCATCAGCAGACACGGGGACACCTACTCCTACGAGCAGTACTTC. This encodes CAISRHGDTYSYEQYF.

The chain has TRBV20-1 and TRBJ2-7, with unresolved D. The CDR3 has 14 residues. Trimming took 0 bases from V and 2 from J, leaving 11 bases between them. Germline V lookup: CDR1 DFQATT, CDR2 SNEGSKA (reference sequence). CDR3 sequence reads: CSARDAGATYEQYF. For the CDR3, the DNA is TGCAGTGCTAGAGATGCCGGAGCCACCTACGAGCAGTACTTC.

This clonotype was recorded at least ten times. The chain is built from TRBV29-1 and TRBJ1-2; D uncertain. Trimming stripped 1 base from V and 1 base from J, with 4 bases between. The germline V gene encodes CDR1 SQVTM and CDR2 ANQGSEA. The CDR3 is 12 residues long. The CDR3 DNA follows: TGCAGCGTTGAAGGCTTTAACTATGGCTACACCTTC. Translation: CSVEGFNYGYTF.

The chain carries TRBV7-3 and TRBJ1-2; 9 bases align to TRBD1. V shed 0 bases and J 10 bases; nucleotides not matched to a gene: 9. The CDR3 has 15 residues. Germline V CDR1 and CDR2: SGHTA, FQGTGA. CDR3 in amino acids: CASSLTGTGLLDYTF. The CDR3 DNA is TGTGCCAGCAGCTTAACCGGGACAGGGCTCTTGGACTACACCTTC.

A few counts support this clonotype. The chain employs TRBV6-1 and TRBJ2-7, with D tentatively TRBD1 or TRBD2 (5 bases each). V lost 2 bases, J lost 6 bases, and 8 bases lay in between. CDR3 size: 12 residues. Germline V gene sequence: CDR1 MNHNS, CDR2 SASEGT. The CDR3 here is CASSEKRGEQYF. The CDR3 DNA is TGTGCCAGCAGTGAAAAGAGGGGCGAGCAGTACTTC.

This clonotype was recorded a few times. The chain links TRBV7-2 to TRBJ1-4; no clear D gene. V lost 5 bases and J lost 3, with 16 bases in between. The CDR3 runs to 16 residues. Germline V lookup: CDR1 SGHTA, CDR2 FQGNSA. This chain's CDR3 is CASSQQEGPSNEKLFF. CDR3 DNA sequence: TGTGCCAGCAGCCAACAAGAAGGACCCTCTAATGAAAAACTGTTTTTT. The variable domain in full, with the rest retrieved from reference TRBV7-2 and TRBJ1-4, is GAGVSQSPSNKVTEKGKDVELRCDPISGHTALYWYRQSLGQGLEFLIYFQGNSAPDKSGLPSDRFSAERTGGSVSTLTIQRTQQEDSAVYLCASSQQEGPSNEKLFFGSGTQLSVL.

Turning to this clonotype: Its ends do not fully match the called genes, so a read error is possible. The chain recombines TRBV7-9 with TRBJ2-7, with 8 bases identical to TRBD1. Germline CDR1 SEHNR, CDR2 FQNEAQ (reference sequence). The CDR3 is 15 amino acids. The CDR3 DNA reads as TGCGCCAGCGGCCCCACCGGACAGGGAGGCCACGAGCAGTACTTC. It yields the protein CASGPTGQGGHEQYF.

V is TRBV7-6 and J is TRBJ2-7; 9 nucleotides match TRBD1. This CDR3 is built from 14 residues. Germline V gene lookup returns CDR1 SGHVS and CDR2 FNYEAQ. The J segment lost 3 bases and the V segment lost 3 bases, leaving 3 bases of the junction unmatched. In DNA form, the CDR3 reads TGTGCCAGCAGCTTCGACAGGGGGGACTACGAGCAGTACTTC. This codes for CASSFDRGDYEQYF.

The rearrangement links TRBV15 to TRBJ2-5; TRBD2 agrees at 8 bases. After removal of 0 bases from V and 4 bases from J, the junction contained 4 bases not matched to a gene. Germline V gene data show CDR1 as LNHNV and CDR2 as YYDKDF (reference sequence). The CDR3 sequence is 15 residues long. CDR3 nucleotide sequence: TGTGCCACCAGCAGAGACACTAGCGGCCCAGAGACCCAGTACTTC. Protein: CATSRDTSGPETQYF.

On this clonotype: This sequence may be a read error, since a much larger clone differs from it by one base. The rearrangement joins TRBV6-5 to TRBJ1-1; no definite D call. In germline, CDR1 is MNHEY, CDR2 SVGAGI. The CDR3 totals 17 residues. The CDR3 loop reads CAISYSFVRAMNTEAFF. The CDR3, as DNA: TGTGCCATCAGTTACTCGTTTGTCCGGGCCATGAACACTGAAGCTTTCTTT.

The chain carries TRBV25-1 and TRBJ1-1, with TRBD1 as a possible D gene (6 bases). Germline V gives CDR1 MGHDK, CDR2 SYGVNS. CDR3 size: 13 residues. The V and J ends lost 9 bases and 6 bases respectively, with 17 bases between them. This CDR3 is CASTPGVGAEAFF. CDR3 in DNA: TGTGCCAGTACTCCAGGGGTCGGGGCTGAAGCTTTCTTT.

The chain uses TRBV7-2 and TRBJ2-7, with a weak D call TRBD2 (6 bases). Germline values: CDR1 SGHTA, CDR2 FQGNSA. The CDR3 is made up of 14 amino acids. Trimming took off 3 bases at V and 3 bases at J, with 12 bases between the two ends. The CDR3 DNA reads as TGTGCCAGCAGCTTGGATCCGGGAGTCTACGAGCAGTACTTC. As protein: CASSLDPGVYEQYF.

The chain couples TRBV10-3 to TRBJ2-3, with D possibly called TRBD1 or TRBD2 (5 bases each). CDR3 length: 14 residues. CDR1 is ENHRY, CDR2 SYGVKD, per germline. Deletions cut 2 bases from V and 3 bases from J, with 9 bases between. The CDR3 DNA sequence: TGTGCCATCAGTGAGCGGGACGCTACAGATACGCAGTATTTT. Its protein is CAISERDATDTQYF.

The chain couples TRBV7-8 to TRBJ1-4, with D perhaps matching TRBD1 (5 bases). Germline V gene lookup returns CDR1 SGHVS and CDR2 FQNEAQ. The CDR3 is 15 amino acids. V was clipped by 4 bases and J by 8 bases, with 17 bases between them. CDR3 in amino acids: CASSSRGWGVEKLFF. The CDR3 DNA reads TGTGCCAGCAGCTCCCGGGGGTGGGGTGTGGAAAAACTGTTTTTT.

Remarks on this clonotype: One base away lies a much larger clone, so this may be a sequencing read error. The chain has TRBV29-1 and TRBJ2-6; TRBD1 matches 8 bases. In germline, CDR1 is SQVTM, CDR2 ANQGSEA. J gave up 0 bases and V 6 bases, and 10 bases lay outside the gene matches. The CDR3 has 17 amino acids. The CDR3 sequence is CSVGQGFSHSGANVLTF. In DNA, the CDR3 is TGCAGCGTCGGACAGGGTTTTTCCCACTCTGGGGCCAACGTCCTGACTTTC.

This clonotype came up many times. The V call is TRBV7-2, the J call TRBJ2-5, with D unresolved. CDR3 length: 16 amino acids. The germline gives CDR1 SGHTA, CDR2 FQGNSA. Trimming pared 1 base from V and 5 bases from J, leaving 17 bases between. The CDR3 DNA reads TGTGCCAGCAGCTTAGAGGCAGGCGTGATAGGGGAGACCCAGTACTTC. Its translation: CASSLEAGVIGETQYF. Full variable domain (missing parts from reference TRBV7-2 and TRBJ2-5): GAGVSQSPSNKVTEKGKDVELRCDPISGHTALYWYRQSLGQGLEFLIYFQGNSAPDKSGLPSDRFSAERTGGSVSTLTIQRTQQEDSAVYLCASSLEAGVIGETQYFGPGTRLLVL.

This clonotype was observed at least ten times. DNA of the CDR3: TGTGCCAGTACCCTGGACAGGGGTAATTCACCCCTCCACTTT. This translates into CASTLDRGNSPLHF. The chain has TRBV19 and TRBJ1-6; 9 bases line up with TRBD1. This CDR3 is built from 14 residues. V gave up 7 bases and J gave up 6 bases; unmatched junction bases: 4. Germline V gives CDR1 LNHDA, CDR2 SQIVND (reference sequence).

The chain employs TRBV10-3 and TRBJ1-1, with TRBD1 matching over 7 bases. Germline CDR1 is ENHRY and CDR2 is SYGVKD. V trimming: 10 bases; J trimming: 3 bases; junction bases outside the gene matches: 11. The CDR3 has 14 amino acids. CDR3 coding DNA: TGTGCCAGCAGCCTGGACAGGTTACACACTGAAGCTTTCTTT. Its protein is CASSLDRLHTEAFF.

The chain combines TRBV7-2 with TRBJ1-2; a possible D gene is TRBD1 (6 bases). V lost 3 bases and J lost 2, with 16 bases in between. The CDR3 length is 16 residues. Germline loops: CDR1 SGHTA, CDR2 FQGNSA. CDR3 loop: CTSSLSRGGSNYGYTF. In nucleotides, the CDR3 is TGTACCAGCAGCTTGTCCAGGGGAGGGTCCAACTATGGCTACACCTTC.

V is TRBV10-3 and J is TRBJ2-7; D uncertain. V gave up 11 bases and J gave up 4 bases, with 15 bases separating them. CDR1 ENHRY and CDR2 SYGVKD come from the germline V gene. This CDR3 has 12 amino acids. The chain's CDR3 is CAWSASSYEQYF. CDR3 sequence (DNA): TGTGCCTGGAGTGCTTCCTCTTACGAGCAGTACTTC.

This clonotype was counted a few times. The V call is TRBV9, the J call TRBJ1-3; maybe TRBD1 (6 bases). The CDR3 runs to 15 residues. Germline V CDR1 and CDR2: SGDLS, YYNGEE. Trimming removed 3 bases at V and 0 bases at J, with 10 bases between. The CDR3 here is CASSARGGSGNTIYF. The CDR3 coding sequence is TGTGCCAGCAGCGCCAGGGGAGGCTCTGGAAACACCATATATTTT.

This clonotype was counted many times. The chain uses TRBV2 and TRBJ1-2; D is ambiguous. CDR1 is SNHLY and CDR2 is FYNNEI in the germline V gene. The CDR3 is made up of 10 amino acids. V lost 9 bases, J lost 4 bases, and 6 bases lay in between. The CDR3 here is CASWGYGYTF. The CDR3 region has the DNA TGTGCCAGTTGGGGCTATGGCTACACCTTC. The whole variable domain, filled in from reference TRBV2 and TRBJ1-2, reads EPEVTQTPSHQVTQMGQEVILRCVPISNHLYFYWYRQILGQKVEFLVSFYNNEISEKSEIFDDQFSVERPDGSNFTLKIRSTKLEDSAMYFCASWGYGYTFGSGTRLTVV.

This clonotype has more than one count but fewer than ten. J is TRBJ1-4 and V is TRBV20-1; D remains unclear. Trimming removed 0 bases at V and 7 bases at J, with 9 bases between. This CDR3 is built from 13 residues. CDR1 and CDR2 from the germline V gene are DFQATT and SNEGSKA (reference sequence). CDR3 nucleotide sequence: TGCAGTGCTAGAGAGGGGTATGGTGAAAAACTGTTTTTT. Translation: CSAREGYGEKLFF.

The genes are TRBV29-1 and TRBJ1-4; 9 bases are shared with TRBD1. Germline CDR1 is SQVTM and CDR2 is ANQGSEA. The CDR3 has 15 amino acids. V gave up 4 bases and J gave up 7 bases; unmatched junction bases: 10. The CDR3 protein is CSVVEDRGGSEKLFF. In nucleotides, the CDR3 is TGCAGCGTTGTTGAGGACAGGGGAGGCAGTGAAAAACTGTTTTTT.

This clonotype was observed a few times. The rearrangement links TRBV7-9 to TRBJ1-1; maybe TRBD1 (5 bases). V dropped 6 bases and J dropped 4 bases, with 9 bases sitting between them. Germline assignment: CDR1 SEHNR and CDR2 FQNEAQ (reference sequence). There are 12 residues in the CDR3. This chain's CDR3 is CASRQVGTEAFF. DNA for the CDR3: TGTGCCAGCAGACAGGTGGGCACTGAAGCTTTCTTT.